This is a list of T cell receptor beta chains from one sample in a study of Graves' ophthalmopathy and Graves' hyperthyroidism. TCRdb called the multiplex PCR reads again in MiXCR, with one record for every CDR3 protein. The sample gives about 340,000 distinct CDR3 sequences, about a sixth of which show up once; 9% to 15% is in the top ten. Sequenced input: peripheral blood. Receptor source: an adult man with Graves' ophthalmopathy. Each CDR3 is given with its conserved first and last residue. Fields, in order: D gene, J gene, V gene, clone size, CDR3 protein, CDR3 DNA. A D gene is named only where the DNA matches it firmly. Size values are once, few and many counts, or a class for expanded clones, and some rows have none.

>TRBD2|TRBJ2-7|TRBV20-1|-
CSALPGAGGYEQYF
TGCAGTGCCCTACCCGGCGCGGGAGGTTACGAGCAGTACTTC
>TRBD2|TRBJ2-5|TRBV29-1|many
CSVDLAGGPTQYF
TGCAGCGTTGACCTAGCGGGGGGGCCTACCCAGTACTTC
>TRBD2|TRBJ2-5|TRBV7-2|many
CASSPTSGETQYF
TGTGCCAGCAGCCCGACTAGCGGTGAGACCCAGTACTTC
>-|TRBJ1-2|TRBV29-1|many
CSVLGAGYTF
TGCAGCGTTCTCGGGGCTGGCTACACCTTC
>-|TRBJ2-7|TRBV3-1|many
CASSPAVVGEQYF
TGTGCCAGCAGTCCCGCCGTGGTGGGCGAGCAGTACTTC
>-|TRBJ1-1|TRBV5-6|many
CASSLVGPGAILGYTEAFF
TGTGCCAGCAGCTTGGTAGGGCCGGGGGCTATATTGGGGTACACTGAAGCTTTCTTT
>TRBD1|TRBJ2-7|TRBV6-2/TRBV6-3|-
CASSYSGQGFYEQYF
TGTGCCAGCAGTTACTCGGGACAGGGGTTTTACGAGCAGTACTTC
>-|TRBJ2-5|TRBV6-1|many
CASRLTSGLRETQYF
TGTGCCAGCAGACTGACCTCGGGGCTCCGAGAGACCCAGTACTTC
>-|TRBJ1-1|TRBV6-1|many
CASRQGTAFF
TGTGCCAGCAGACAGGGAACAGCTTTCTTT
>-|TRBJ2-7|TRBV6-1|many
CASRNEGKGYEQYF
TGTGCCAGCAGGAACGAGGGTAAAGGCTACGAGCAGTACTTC
>-|TRBJ2-5|TRBV24-1|many
CATSDSGQETQYF
TGTGCCACCAGTGACAGCGGGCAAGAGACCCAGTACTTC
>-|TRBJ2-2|TRBV29-1|many
CSVGRTRDTGELFF
TGCAGCGTAGGCAGGACCCGGGACACCGGGGAGCTGTTTTTT
>-|TRBJ2-2|TRBV5-1|many
CASSLVVSNTGELFF
TGCGCCAGCAGCTTGGTTGTGTCGAACACCGGGGAGCTGTTTTTT
>-|TRBJ1-1|TRBV5-1|many
CASSSGQLGTEAFF
TGCGCCAGCAGCTCGGGGCAGCTGGGCACTGAAGCTTTCTTT
>TRBD1|TRBJ1-5|TRBV7-2|many
CASSLRQGAQPQHF
TGTGCCAGCAGCTTACGACAGGGGGCACAGCCCCAGCATTTT
>-|TRBJ1-1|TRBV11-2|many
CASSLMGASMNTEAFF
TGTGCCAGCAGCTTAATGGGGGCGTCGATGAACACTGAAGCTTTCTTT
>TRBD2|TRBJ2-7|TRBV15|-
CATSRDGLAGGLTYEQYF
TGTGCCACCAGCAGAGATGGACTAGCGGGAGGGTTAACCTACGAGCAGTACTTC
>-|TRBJ1-2|TRBV24-1|many
CATSDPMDGPDGYTF
TGTGCCACCAGTGATCCGATGGACGGCCCGGATGGCTACACCTTC
>TRBD1|TRBJ2-7|TRBV5-1|many
CASSFRQGWYEQYF
TGCGCCAGCAGCTTCAGACAGGGGTGGTACGAGCAGTACTTC
>-|TRBJ1-2|TRBV19|many
CASSNFRLVYTF
TGTGCCAGTAGCAACTTTCGCCTAGTCTACACCTTC
>TRBD1|TRBJ2-2|TRBV28|many
CASSLTPRFGQGARFYTGELFF
TGTGCCAGCAGTCTAACACCTCGTTTCGGACAGGGGGCGCGGTTTTACACCGGGGAGCTGTTTTTT
>-|TRBJ1-1|TRBV12-3/TRBV12-4|-
CASSPGQPGTEAFF
TGTGCCAGCAGTCCAGGACAGCCTGGCACTGAAGCTTTCTTC
>-|TRBJ1-2|TRBV6-2/TRBV6-3|once
CASSRYSPNYGYTF
TGTGCCAGCAGCCGATACTCCCCTAACTATGGCTACACCTTC
>-|TRBJ1-5|TRBV6-1|few
CASNGWAAVTNQPQHF
TGTGCCAGCAACGGATGGGCAGCCGTTACTAATCAGCCCCAGCATTTT
>-|TRBJ1-1|TRBV12-3/TRBV12-4|many
CASSLARLIQDRQTSMNTEAFF
TGTGCCAGCAGTTTAGCGCGTCTGATCCAGGACAGACAGACTAGCATGAACACTGAAGCTTTCTTT
>-|TRBJ2-5|TRBV7-8|-
CASSSRYPSVSETQYF
TGTGCCAGCAGCTCCCGATACCCTAGCGTCAGTGAGACCCAGTACTTC